Presented here are 15 T cell receptor beta chains from one specimen sequenced in a study of blood T cell repertoires in COVID-19. TCRdb's copy holds only in-frame clones and misses some; the assay was immunoSEQ multiplex PCR. The sample contains 300,000 to 450,000 clones, more than 70% of which appear only once. Sequencing was performed on peripheral blood. The receptor set was obtained from an older woman with COVID-19, enrolled during active disease.

Regarding this clone: A much larger clone differs from this one at a single base, so this may be a read error. The CDR3 sequence: CASSLGGGYYEQYF. CDR3 nucleotides: TGTGCCAGCAGCTTAGGGGGCGGTTACTACGAGCAGTACTTC. The V gene is TRBV11-2, the J gene TRBJ2-7, with a tentative D call TRBD1 (5 bases). V was pared by 1 base and J by 3 bases, with 10 bases between. Germline loops: CDR1 SGHAT, CDR2 FQNNGV. This CDR3 comprises 14 residues.

This clone was counted a few times. The chain recombines TRBV27 with TRBJ2-6; D ambiguous. From germline, CDR1 is MNHEY and CDR2 SMNVEV (reference sequence). Trimming removed 3 bases at V and 2 bases at J, with 2 bases between. The CDR3 totals 13 residues. CDR3 bases: TGTGCCAGCAGTTTTACTGGGGCCAACGTCCTGACTTTC. Its protein product is CASSFTGANVLTF.

The J gene is TRBJ1-6, the V gene TRBV5-1; possible D gene TRBD1, 6 bases. Germline CDR1 SGHRS, CDR2 YFSETQ. CDR3 size: 15 residues. V was cut by 1 base and J by 6 bases, with 11 bases left in between. CDR3: CASSLRQESNSPLHF. The DNA of the CDR3 is TGCGCCAGCAGCTTGCGACAGGAATCTAATTCACCCCTCCACTTT.

This clone was observed a few times. This chain joins TRBV28 and TRBJ1-6, with 8 positions matching TRBD1. J gave up 8 bases and V 7 bases, and 7 bases lay outside the gene matches. This CDR3 has 14 residues. Germline V lookup: CDR1 MDHEN, CDR2 SYDVKM. The CDR3 DNA reads as TGTGCCAGCACCGCTCCCAGGGGGCATTCACCCCTCCACTTT. Protein product: CASTAPRGHSPLHF.

V usage is TRBV15 and J usage is TRBJ1-2; D is unresolved. This CDR3 has 14 amino acids. V was cut by 5 bases and J by 6 bases, with 16 bases left in between. The V gene's germline CDR1 is LNHNV and CDR2 YYDKDF (reference sequence). The CDR3 is CATSEKQQTHGYTF. For the CDR3, the DNA is TGTGCCACCAGCGAGAAACAACAGACGCATGGCTACACCTTC. Supplemented by reference TRBV15 and TRBJ1-2, the full variable domain reads DAMVIQNPRYQVTQFGKPVTLSCSQTLNHNVMYWYQQKSSQAPKLLFHYYDKDFNNEADTPDNFQSRRPNTSFCFLDIRSPGLGDTAMYLCATSEKQQTHGYTFGSGTRLTVV.

This sequence joins TRBV3-1 (or the pseudogene TRBV3-2) and TRBJ2-5; 9 positions agree with TRBD2. In germline, CDR1 is LGHDT, CDR2 YNNKEL (reference sequence). This CDR3 contains 16 residues. After removal of 6 bases from V and 5 bases from J, the junction contained 13 bases not matched to a gene. In DNA, the CDR3 is TGTGCCAGCAGGCCAATCGGCGGGGGGGCGGGTGAGACCCAGTACTTC. Its translation is CASRPIGGGAGETQYF.

V is TRBV2 and J is TRBJ1-1; D is unresolved. The CDR3 consists of 14 residues. The V end lost 5 bases, the J end lost 4 bases, and 14 bases lay between the germline ends. The germline gives CDR1 SNHLY, CDR2 FYNNEI. CDR3: CASSSTAGSTEAFF. CDR3 coding DNA: TGTGCCAGCAGTAGTACAGCAGGCTCCACTGAAGCTTTCTTT. Looking up the rest from reference TRBV2 and TRBJ1-1 gives the full variable domain: EPEVTQTPSHQVTQMGQEVILRCVPISNHLYFYWYRQILGQKVEFLVSFYNNEISEKSEIFDDQFSVERPDGSNFTLKIRSTKLEDSAMYFCASSSTAGSTEAFFGQGTRLTVV.

This clone is a singleton in its sample. Other DNA sequences from this sample encode an identical CDR3 as well. The V call is TRBV19, the J call TRBJ1-1; 7 bases match TRBD1. Trimming took 7 bases from V and 0 from J; bases not matched to a gene: 2. The CDR3 extends over 13 amino acids. CDR1 and CDR2 (germline): LNHDA, SQIVND (reference sequence). The CDR3 loop is CASTDRVNTEAFF. The DNA of the CDR3 is TGTGCCAGTACTGACAGGGTGAACACTGAAGCTTTCTTT. The variable domain in full, with the rest retrieved from reference TRBV19 and TRBJ1-1, is DGGITQSPKYLFRKEGQNVTLSCEQNLNHDAMYWYRQDPGQGLRLIYYSQIVNDFQKGDIAEGYSVSREKKESFPLTVTSAQKNPTAFYLCASTDRVNTEAFFGQGTRLTVV.

This chain joins TRBV18 and TRBJ2-1, with unresolved D. V gave up 6 bases and J gave up 10 bases, with 16 bases separating them. From germline, CDR1 is KGHSH and CDR2 LQKENI. The CDR3 is made up of 13 amino acids. This chain's CDR3 is CASSLTYRAEQFF. DNA for the CDR3: TGTGCCAGCTCGCTAACTTACCGTGCAGAGCAGTTCTTC.

This chain connects TRBV6-1 to TRBJ2-3, with D possibly TRBD2 on 5 matching bases. Germline values: CDR1 MNHNS, CDR2 SASEGT. V dropped 1 base and J dropped 0 bases, with 11 bases sitting between them. This CDR3 has 16 residues. The CDR3 DNA reads as TGTGCCAGCAGTGAAGGAAGCTGGACTAGCACAGATACGCAGTATTTT. It yields the protein CASSEGSWTSTDTQYF.

The gene calls are TRBV28 and TRBJ1-1; D perhaps matches TRBD1 (6 bases). V dropped 8 bases and J dropped 3 bases, with 13 bases sitting between them. Germline V CDR1 and CDR2: MDHEN, SYDVKM. This CDR3 is 13 amino acids long. The CDR3 sequence: CASLGTGHTEAFF. For the CDR3, the DNA is TGTGCCAGCTTAGGTACAGGGCACACTGAAGCTTTCTTT. The complete variable domain, with remaining parts taken from reference TRBV28 and TRBJ1-1, reads DVKVTQSSRYLVKRTGEKVFLECVQDMDHENMFWYRQDPGLGLRLIYFSYDVKMKEKGDIPEGYSVSREKKERFSLILESASTNQTSMYLCASLGTGHTEAFFGQGTRLTVV.

The V gene is TRBV3-1 (or the pseudogene TRBV3-2), the J gene TRBJ1-1; weak D call: TRBD1 (6 bases). The CDR3 loop spans 16 amino acids. Between the trimmed V and J ends, which lost 0 bases and 7 bases, there was a span of 18 bases. Germline CDR1 LGHDT, CDR2 YNNKEL (reference sequence). The chain's CDR3 is CASSQDVGQLVFEAFF. CDR3 sequence (DNA): TGTGCCAGCAGCCAAGATGTAGGACAGCTGGTCTTTGAAGCTTTCTTT.

The rearrangement uses TRBV19 and TRBJ1-1; D may be TRBD1 (5 bases). Trimming took off 5 bases at V and 1 base at J, with 17 bases between the two ends. CDR1 LNHDA and CDR2 SQIVND come from the germline V gene (reference sequence). This CDR3 contains 16 residues. The CDR3 DNA reads as TGTGCCAGTAGTCTGAGTGACAGCCTAAAGAACACTGAAGCTTTCTTT. Translation: CASSLSDSLKNTEAFF.

About this clone: A much larger clone differs from this one at a single base, so this may be a read error. The V and J genes are TRBV5-8 and TRBJ2-2; maybe TRBD2 (6 bases). This CDR3 is 15 amino acids long. The V gene lost 0 bases and the J gene lost 1 base, with 7 bases spanning the gap. Germline-derived CDR1 and CDR2 are SGHTS and YDEGEE. The CDR3 loop is CASSLAGGNTGELFF. CDR3 nucleotide sequence: TGTGCCAGCAGCTTGGCCGGGGGGAACACCGGGGAGCTGTTTTTT.

The CDR3 DNA is TGTGCCAGCACCGAGGGCGGATCTGGAAACACCATATATTTT. Protein sequence: CASTEGGSGNTIYF. The V call is TRBV7-8, the J call TRBJ1-3; D unclear. This CDR3 region has 14 residues. The V end lost 7 bases, the J end lost 1 base, and 11 bases lay between the germline ends. Germline-derived CDR1 and CDR2 are SGHVS and FQNEAQ.